A selection of T cell receptor beta chains follows, all from one sample in a study of OX40 agonist ivuxolimab in advanced cancers. Clones were read by immunoSEQ multiplex PCR, and TCRdb kept only the in-frame ones, dropping some. The sample includes 90,000 to 100,000 clones, about 96% of them seen just once. The specimen was CD4+ or CD8+ T cells sorted from blood, collected in a trial of the OX40 agonist ivuxolimab. The receptors stem from an adult with an advanced solid tumor such as melanoma, head and neck, liver or kidney cancer. Both conserved end residues are part of each CDR3.

v_call: TRBV11-2
j_call: TRBJ1-6
cdr3_aa: CASSLDRNRNSPLHF

v_call: TRBV5-1
j_call: TRBJ1-4
cdr3_aa: CASGPTGRNEKLFF

v_call: TRBV15
j_call: TRBJ2-6
cdr3_aa: CATSSLVGANVLTF

v_call: TRBV28
j_call: TRBJ2-5
cdr3_aa: CASSPSSDQETQYF

v_call: TRBV25-1
j_call: TRBJ2-1
cdr3_aa: CASQGGYEQFF

v_call: TRBV4-1
j_call: TRBJ2-2
cdr3_aa: CASSEEGMDTGELFF

v_call: TRBV19
j_call: TRBJ1-5
cdr3_aa: CASNSLKTDYSNQPQHF

v_call: TRBV19
j_call: TRBJ2-1
cdr3_aa: CAIRDGLADEQFF

v_call: TRBV7-9
j_call: TRBJ1-1
cdr3_aa: CASSPPPGNTEAFF

v_call: TRBV19
j_call: TRBJ1-5
cdr3_aa: CASARGGQPQHF

v_call: TRBV9
j_call: TRBJ2-5
cdr3_aa: CASSVDNLQETQYF

v_call: TRBV29-1
j_call: TRBJ2-1
cdr3_aa: CSMAGLVRDNEQFF

v_call: TRBV28
j_call: -
cdr3_aa: CASSSHTSPYEQYF

v_call: TRBV4-1
j_call: TRBJ2-7
cdr3_aa: CASSHPILTAEEPYEQYF

v_call: TRBV7-9
j_call: TRBJ1-2
cdr3_aa: CASSLDGTGNGYTF

v_call: TRBV19
j_call: TRBJ1-1
cdr3_aa: CASSPSTGDTEAFF

v_call: TRBV27
j_call: TRBJ1-5
cdr3_aa: CASSAVGGRNQPQHF

v_call: TRBV7-8
j_call: TRBJ1-4
cdr3_aa: CASSFQDRGGEKLFF

v_call: TRBV6-6
j_call: TRBJ2-7
cdr3_aa: CATRVGSYEQYF

v_call: TRBV7-8
j_call: TRBJ1-1
cdr3_aa: CASSPQPVKNTEAFF

v_call: TRBV15
j_call: TRBJ1-1
cdr3_aa: CATSRAPGTGEAFF

v_call: TRBV7-9
j_call: TRBJ2-3
cdr3_aa: CASSLDPDRSTDTQYF

v_call: TRBV4-1
j_call: TRBJ2-2
cdr3_aa: CASSQVSRGTGELFF

v_call: TRBV4-1
j_call: TRBJ1-6
cdr3_aa: CASSQVHGNNSPLHF

v_call: TRBV5-5
j_call: TRBJ2-6
cdr3_aa: CASSFSSFLSGANVLTF

v_call: TRBV4-1
j_call: TRBJ2-5
cdr3_aa: CASSQPRGGEETQYF

v_call: TRBV27
j_call: TRBJ1-2
cdr3_aa: CASSLSGQGEGGYTF

v_call: TRBV14
j_call: TRBJ2-7
cdr3_aa: CASRGDTSYEQYF

v_call: TRBV7-2
j_call: TRBJ1-6
cdr3_aa: CASSLLGGAGSPLHF

v_call: TRBV28
j_call: TRBJ2-7
cdr3_aa: CASSVSYGGPLRF

v_call: TRBV4-3
j_call: TRBJ2-1
cdr3_aa: CASSQEREMYEQFF

v_call: TRBV5-1
j_call: TRBJ1-4
cdr3_aa: CASSLTLLGATNEKLFF

v_call: TRBV28
j_call: TRBJ2-7
cdr3_aa: CASSITGGLYEQYF

v_call: TRBV13
j_call: TRBJ2-3
cdr3_aa: CASSLAGGSTDTQYF